A single sample is the source of the 27 T cell receptor beta chains below, sequenced in a study of blood T cells in healthy people across ages (dated by TCRdb to the mid-2010s). The library was generated by 5' RACE. Instrument used: Illumina HiSeq 2500. A second roughly 6 to 11 cycle PCR used a sample-barcoded 5' primer and a J-beta primer mix. TCRdb cleaned the public reads at Q25 with fastp, built clones with MiXCR and kept in-frame beta chains. Every entry covers one CDR3 protein and lists the most common genes and DNA from its rows. A total of hundreds of thousands of distinct CDR3 sequences appear in this sample, around 45% of them only once. The ten largest clonotypes hold around 18% of the sample. The sequenced material came from blood. The source of these receptors is a man aged 60 to 75 in good health.

The chain recombines TRBV29-1 with TRBJ2-2, with D possibly TRBD1 on 5 matching bases. Germline V CDR1 and CDR2: SQVTM, ANQGSEA. Trimming removed 6 bases at V and 0 bases at J, with 11 bases between. There are 14 residues in the CDR3. The CDR3 loop is CSVTQTANTGELFF. The CDR3 DNA is TGCAGCGTCACCCAGACAGCGAACACCGGGGAGCTGTTTTTT.

In its sample, this clonotype was seen many times. The genes are TRBV15 and TRBJ2-2, with D possibly matching TRBD1 (5 bases). Germline-derived CDR1 and CDR2 are LNHNV and YYDKDF (reference sequence). The CDR3 consists of 14 residues. The V and J ends lost 0 bases and 5 bases respectively, with 7 bases between them. CDR3 amino acids: CATSRDQGTGELFF. As DNA, the CDR3 is TGTGCCACCAGCAGAGATCAGGGTACCGGGGAGCTGTTTTTT.

This clonotype was counted only a few times. The chain employs TRBV27 and TRBJ2-3, with 15 positions matching TRBD2. CDR1 and CDR2 from the germline V gene are MNHEY and SMNVEV (reference sequence). CDR3 length equals 15 residues. Unmatched junction bases numbered 4, after V lost 7 bases and J lost 5 bases. In DNA form, the CDR3 reads TGTGCCAGCACCCGGACTAGCGGGGGGGGAGATACGCAGTATTTT. It translates to CASTRTSGGGDTQYF.

This chain uses TRBV20-1 with TRBJ1-1; D ambiguous. The CDR3 has 12 residues. Trimming removed 0 bases from V and 5 bases from J, with 7 bases in between. Germline V gene lookup returns CDR1 DFQATT and CDR2 SNEGSKA (reference sequence). The CDR3 region is CSARDSGTEAFF. For the CDR3, the DNA is TGCAGTGCTAGAGATTCGGGAACTGAAGCTTTCTTT.

The chain employs TRBV7-6 and TRBJ2-3; D might be TRBD1 or TRBD2, each matching 5 bases. Per the germline V gene, CDR1 is SGHVS and CDR2 is FNYEAQ. With 1 base removed from V and 1 base from J, the gap between germline ends came to 27 bases. This CDR3 comprises 21 residues. The CDR3 reads CASSLGTPGPRMTPRTDTQYF. The CDR3 DNA is TGTGCCAGCAGCTTAGGGACCCCGGGACCAAGGATGACTCCGCGCACAGATACGCAGTATTTT.

This rearrangement joins TRBV6-2 or TRBV6-3 to TRBJ2-1; 7 positions agree with TRBD2. This CDR3 spans 12 amino acids. V trimming: 5 bases; J trimming: 14 bases; junction bases outside the gene matches: 9. In germline, CDR1 is MNHEY, CDR2 SVGEGT. CDR3 loop: CASSPPAGFEFF. CDR3 nucleotide sequence: TGTGCCAGCAGTCCCCCAGCGGGATTTGAGTTCTTC.

The J gene is TRBJ2-3, the V gene TRBV2, with no clear D. The CDR3 is made up of 17 amino acids. Per the germline V gene, CDR1 is SNHLY and CDR2 is FYNNEI. Deletions cut 7 bases from V and 4 bases from J, with 24 bases between. The CDR3 DNA is TGTGCCAGCATCCTCGTAGCTTGGGCCGGCTTACCAGATACGCAGTATTTT. Translated, it gives CASILVAWAGLPDTQYF.

This clonotype was seen only a few times. The gene calls are TRBV6-2 or TRBV6-3 and TRBJ2-5; TRBD1 or TRBD2 may be the D gene (5 bases each). The J call is in doubt because the DNA end fits TRBJ2-7 better. The CDR3 loop spans 14 amino acids. Germline V gene sequence: CDR1 MNHEY, CDR2 SVGEGT. In DNA, the CDR3 is TGTGCCAGCAATAGAAGGGACCGGGGTGGCGAGCAGTACTTC. Its protein is CASNRRDRGGEQYF.

In this sample, this clonotype turned up a few times. For the CDR3, the DNA is TGTGCCAGCTCACCACCCCTCCAGGCAGATACGCAGTATTTT. It encodes CASSPPLQADTQYF. This sequence joins TRBV18 and TRBJ2-3; no firm D call. The V gene's germline CDR1 is KGHSH and CDR2 LQKENI. The CDR3 contains 14 residues. Trimming took 0 bases from V and 4 from J, leaving 8 bases between them.

V gene TRBV7-9 combines with J gene TRBJ2-7; D is ambiguous. Trimming removed 5 bases from V and 3 bases from J, with 5 bases in between. Germline V gene data show CDR1 as SEHNR and CDR2 as FQNEAQ (reference sequence). The CDR3 sequence is 11 residues long. The CDR3 loop reads CASSKLYEQYF. CDR3 DNA sequence: TGTGCCAGCAGCAAGCTCTACGAGCAGTACTTC. The full variable domain, with the rest looked up from reference TRBV7-9 and TRBJ2-7, is DTGVSQNPRHKITKRGQNVTFRCDPISEHNRLYWYRQTLGQGPEFLTYFQNEAQLEKSRLLSDRFSAERPKGSFSTLEIQRTEQGDSAMYLCASSKLYEQYFGPGTRLTVT.

The table lists this clonotype with a few counts. This chain joins TRBV20-1 and TRBJ2-7; unclear D gene. Trimming removed 3 bases from V and 2 bases from J, with 8 bases in between. There are 12 residues in the CDR3. Germline V gene sequence: CDR1 DFQATT, CDR2 SNEGSKA (reference sequence). The CDR3 bases are TGCAGTGCTAGCCCTGGGACCTACGAGCAGTACTTC. It is translated as CSASPGTYEQYF.

This chain connects TRBV7-2 to TRBJ2-4; perhaps TRBD1 as D (6 bases). Looked up from germline, CDR1 is SGHTA and CDR2 is FQGNSA. Trimming took 0 bases from V and 0 from J, leaving 9 bases between them. The CDR3 runs 16 residues. The CDR3 DNA reads TGTGCCAGCAGCTTAGCTGGGACATTAGCCAAAAACATTCAGTACTTC. Protein: CASSLAGTLAKNIQYF.

The chain carries TRBV4-1 and TRBJ2-4; 10 nucleotides line up with TRBD1. The germline V gene has CDR1 MGHRA and CDR2 YSYEKL. The CDR3 is made up of 18 amino acids. V dropped 6 bases and J dropped 1; count of bases not matched to a gene: 12. CDR3: CASRGKPGQGMAKNIQYF. The CDR3 region has the DNA TGCGCCAGCAGAGGTAAACCGGGACAGGGGATGGCCAAAAACATTCAGTACTTC.

This clonotype has more than one count but fewer than ten. The chain links TRBV20-1 to TRBJ2-5, with 11 bases aligning to TRBD2. V was clipped by 6 bases and J by 2 bases; unmatched bases: 11. This CDR3 has 16 amino acids. Germline values: CDR1 DFQATT, CDR2 SNEGSKA (reference sequence). The CDR3 sequence is CSAHPVLAGDQETQYF. In DNA form, the CDR3 reads TGCAGTGCCCATCCAGTACTAGCGGGGGATCAAGAGACCCAGTACTTC.

V and J are TRBV18 and TRBJ2-7; D ambiguous. Per germline, CDR1 KGHSH and CDR2 LQKENI. The CDR3 extends over 10 amino acids. Trimming took 6 bases from V and 2 from J, leaving 2 bases between them. CDR3 sequence: CASSPYEQYF. CDR3 DNA sequence: TGTGCCAGCTCTCCCTACGAGCAGTACTTC.

To note about this clonotype: Germline is not matched at one junction end, which may reflect a read error. The rearrangement uses TRBV4-3 and TRBJ2-1, with TRBD2 as a possible D gene (6 bases). The CDR3 loop spans 15 amino acids. Germline V gives CDR1 LGHNA, CDR2 YSLEER. In DNA, the CDR3 is TGCGCCGGCAGCCAAGGTGGGCGGGGCCACAATGAGCAGTTCTTC. Its translation: CAGSQGGRGHNEQFF.

The gene calls are TRBV20-1 and TRBJ2-7, with 7 bases identical to TRBD2. The junction had 9 bases not matched to a gene; V was cut back by 4 bases and J by 0 bases. Germline-derived CDR1 and CDR2 are DFQATT and SNEGSKA (reference sequence). The CDR3 runs to 15 residues. CDR3 bases: TGCAGTGCTACCGAGGGTGGCGGGAGCTCCTACGAGCAGTACTTC. This sequence encodes CSATEGGGSSYEQYF.

The chain couples TRBV12-3 or TRBV12-4 to TRBJ2-3; D uncertain. The CDR3 is 14 residues long. V was trimmed by 6 bases and J by 4 bases, leaving 14 bases between them. The CDR3 loop reads CASSRDDVADTQYF. The CDR3 region has the DNA TGTGCCAGCAGCCGAGATGACGTCGCAGATACGCAGTATTTT.

The J gene is TRBJ1-5, the V gene TRBV12-3 or TRBV12-4, with 9 bases lining up with TRBD1. V shed 6 bases and J 7 bases; nucleotides not matched to a gene: 7. This CDR3 comprises 14 residues. The CDR3 coding sequence is TGTGCCAGCAGAGGACAGGGGTTTGGGCAGCCCCAGCATTTT. This encodes CASRGQGFGQPQHF.

This clonotype was counted ten times or more. The chain uses TRBV29-1 and TRBJ2-7, with TRBD2 matching 9 bases. CDR1 and CDR2 (germline): SQVTM, ANQGSEA. The CDR3 loop spans 13 amino acids. V dropped 6 bases and J dropped 3; count of bases not matched to a gene: 6. The CDR3 DNA follows: TGCAGCGTCGATAGCGGGGGAAACTACGAGCAGTACTTC. Translating gives CSVDSGGNYEQYF.

This clonotype was detected only a few times. The chain couples TRBV14 to TRBJ1-2, with a possible D match to TRBD1 (6 bases). V was cut by 6 bases and J by 6 bases, with 17 bases left in between. The germline V gene has CDR1 SGHDN and CDR2 FVKESK. This CDR3 has 14 amino acids. This chain's CDR3 is CASRPAFRGDGYTF. DNA for the CDR3: TGTGCCAGCAGGCCCGCGTTCAGGGGCGATGGCTACACCTTC.

V and J are TRBV20-1 and TRBJ1-2; D uncertain. The CDR3 contains 12 residues. Trimming cost V 5 bases and J 5 bases, with 12 bases left between them. Looked up from germline, CDR1 is DFQATT and CDR2 is SNEGSKA (reference sequence). The CDR3 bases are TGCAGTGCTGACCACTATTCGTATGGCTACACCTTC. This codes for CSADHYSYGYTF.

V usage is TRBV20-1 and J usage is TRBJ2-2; 8 nucleotides line up with TRBD2. Germline CDR1 reads DFQATT; CDR2 reads SNEGSKA (reference sequence). This CDR3 region has 16 residues. The trim removed 2 bases at V and 0 bases at J, leaving 5 bases unmatched. The CDR3 region has the DNA TGCAGTGCTAGACTAGCGGGCGCGTCGAACACCGGGGAGCTGTTTTTT. Translating it yields CSARLAGASNTGELFF.

The V call is TRBV24-1, the J call TRBJ2-3; no firm D call. CDR3 length: 13 amino acids. Trimming shortened V by 6 bases and J by 6 bases, and 12 bases separated the two germline ends. The germline V gene has CDR1 KGHDR and CDR2 SFDVKD. The CDR3 sequence: CATSRPPFDTQYF. CDR3 bases: TGTGCCACCAGTAGGCCTCCTTTTGATACGCAGTATTTT.

This clonotype was recorded a few times. This rearrangement joins TRBV11-2 to TRBJ2-3, with no clear D. With 3 bases removed from V and 4 bases from J, the gap between germline ends came to 14 bases. The germline V gene has CDR1 SGHAT and CDR2 FQNNGV. The CDR3 contains 15 residues. CDR3 nucleotide sequence: TGTGCCAGCAGCTTCCAGGCGTTCCGGCCAGATACGCAGTATTTT. Amino acid sequence: CASSFQAFRPDTQYF.

This clonotype has more than one count but fewer than ten. This chain joins TRBV18 and TRBJ2-5; tentatively, D is TRBD2 (6 bases). The CDR3 runs 15 residues. CDR1 and CDR2 from the germline V gene are KGHSH and LQKENI. Trimming left V 5 bases short and J 3 bases short, with 16 bases between. CDR3 amino acids: CASSVLGGSEETQYF. The CDR3 region has the DNA TGTGCCAGCTCAGTATTGGGGGGATCCGAAGAGACCCAGTACTTC.

A word on this clonotype: Since a much larger clone is just one base distant, this may be a read error. This chain links TRBV24-1 with TRBJ2-1, with unresolved D. The DNA end is a closer match to TRBJ2-7, so the J assignment may be wrong. CDR3 size: 13 residues. CDR1 and CDR2 (germline): KGHDR, SFDVKD. The CDR3 is CATSDPGRWVQYF. Here the CDR3 DNA reads TGTGCCACCAGTGATCCCGGCAGATGGGTGCAGTACTTC.